One and the same sample provided the 22 T cell receptor beta chains below, sequenced in a study of identical twins. One entry per CDR3 protein results from TCRdb running MiXCR on the 5' RACE reads. The data hold about 240,000 distinct CDR3 sequences, with roughly an eighth observed a single time. The sample also formed part of further work on yellow fever vaccine responses in identical twins.

Sequenced material: memory (CD45RO+) T cells sorted from blood. The receptors were gathered from a woman between 18 and 29 years old in good health.

Many counts were recorded for this clonotype. This sequence joins TRBV29-1 and TRBJ2-5; D unclear. Germline values: CDR1 SQVTM, CDR2 ANQGSEA. V lost 3 bases, J lost 1 base, and 9 bases lay in between. CDR3 length equals 13 residues. CDR3 sequence reads: CSVERQIQETQYF. The CDR3 bases are TGCAGCGTTGAGCGGCAGATCCAAGAGACCCAGTACTTC.

In its sample, this clonotype was seen many times. V and J are TRBV18 and TRBJ1-4, with TRBD1 as a possible D gene (5 bases). The germline V and J ends were trimmed by 1 base and 8 bases, with 5 bases remaining between them. Germline CDR1 is KGHSH and CDR2 is LQKENI. This CDR3 contains 12 residues. The CDR3 here is CASSPRDEKLFF. CDR3 nucleotides: TGTGCCAGCTCACCACGGGACGAAAAACTGTTTTTT.

This clonotype showed up just a few times. The V gene is TRBV15, the J gene TRBJ2-1, with D possibly TRBD2 on 6 matching bases. The length of the CDR3 is 16 residues. V gave up 1 base and J gave up 3 bases, with 13 bases separating them. Germline CDR1 reads LNHNV; CDR2 reads YYDKDF (reference sequence). The chain's CDR3 is CATSRVSLASYNEQFF. The CDR3 DNA is TGTGCCACCAGCAGAGTCAGCCTAGCGAGCTACAATGAGCAGTTCTTC.

The gene calls are TRBV20-1 and TRBJ2-5, with 7 bases aligning to TRBD2. The ends lost 4 bases at V and 0 bases at J; junction bases unmatched: 5. Per the germline V gene, CDR1 is DFQATT and CDR2 is SNEGSKA (reference sequence). This CDR3 is built from 14 residues. This CDR3 is CSANPGLHQETQYF. The CDR3 DNA is TGCAGTGCTAACCCGGGACTACACCAAGAGACCCAGTACTTC.

There are a few counts of this clonotype. V and J are TRBV20-1 and TRBJ2-1, with D uncertain. Looked up from germline, CDR1 is DFQATT and CDR2 is SNEGSKA (reference sequence). The CDR3 has 14 amino acids. V gave up 0 bases and J gave up 0 bases, with 6 bases separating them. CDR3 region: CSARDQGSYNEQFF. The CDR3 bases are TGCAGTGCTAGAGATCAAGGCTCCTACAATGAGCAGTTCTTC.

V and J are TRBV3-1 and TRBJ2-7; 9 bases are shared with TRBD1. The CDR3 runs to 16 residues. V lost 6 bases and J lost 6; bases outside the gene matches: 15. Per germline, CDR1 LGHDT and CDR2 YNNKEL (reference sequence). The CDR3 sequence is CASSFVSETGGTEQYF. CDR3 in DNA: TGTGCCAGCAGTTTCGTTTCCGAGACAGGGGGAACCGAGCAGTACTTC.

The chain employs TRBV6-2 or TRBV6-3 and TRBJ2-2; TRBD2 matches 8 bases. CDR3 length equals 18 residues. V lost 0 bases and J lost 1; bases outside the gene matches: 7. Germline V CDR1 and CDR2: MNHEY, SVGEGT. The chain's CDR3 is CASSYSVAGGLNTGELFF. In DNA, the CDR3 is TGTGCCAGCAGTTACTCGGTGGCGGGGGGCCTGAACACCGGGGAGCTGTTTTTT.

The table lists this clonotype with a few counts. The rearrangement links TRBV4-2 to TRBJ2-1; the match to TRBD2 covers 11 bases. The J segment lost 6 bases and the V segment lost 4 bases, leaving 8 bases of the junction unmatched. Germline lookup yields CDR1 LGHNA and CDR2 YNFKEQ. The CDR3 is 16 amino acids. For the CDR3, the DNA is TGTGCCAGCAGCCTCTCACTAGCGGGAGAGGGCAATGAGCAGTTCTTC. Translating it yields CASSLSLAGEGNEQFF.

In its sample, this clonotype was seen a few times. The DNA is omitted, as the CDR3 cannot be located on it reliably, and the CDR3 follows TCRdb's listing. The chain employs TRBV2 and TRBJ2-2; TRBD2, as called in the table, went unchecked against the DNA. 15 amino acids form the CDR3, both terminal residues included. Germline V gene data show CDR1 as SNHLY and CDR2 as FYNNEI. The CDR3: CASSELFFGSGELFF.

CDR3 protein: CASSVTRNEQFF. CDR3 DNA sequence: TGTGCCAGCAGCGTAACCCGGAATGAGCAGTTCTTC. The chain combines TRBV7-8 with TRBJ2-1, with unresolved D. This CDR3 has 12 residues. Germline V gene sequence: CDR1 SGHVS, CDR2 FQNEAQ. V dropped 5 bases and J dropped 7 bases, with 9 bases sitting between them.

The V gene is TRBV5-1, the J gene TRBJ2-3; 8 nucleotides line up with TRBD1. V shed 0 bases and J 4 bases; nucleotides not matched to a gene: 4. This CDR3 is 15 amino acids long. Germline V gives CDR1 SGHRS, CDR2 YFSETQ. Here the CDR3 reads CASSLVGQVADTQYF. The CDR3, as DNA: TGCGCCAGCAGCTTGGTGGGACAGGTGGCAGATACGCAGTATTTT. The whole variable domain, filled in from reference TRBV5-1 and TRBJ2-3, reads KAGVTQTPRYLIKTRGQQVTLSCSPISGHRSVSWYQQTPGQGLQFLFEYFSETQRNKGNFPGRFSGRQFSNSRSEMNVSTLELGDSALYLCASSLVGQVADTQYFGPGTRLTVL.

A few counts support this clonotype. V gene TRBV4-1 combines with J gene TRBJ2-1, with D possibly matching TRBD1 (6 bases). V shed 0 bases and J shed 5 bases, with 11 bases lying between them. CDR1 is MGHRA and CDR2 is YSYEKL in the germline V gene. This CDR3 spans 15 amino acids. Written as DNA, the CDR3 is TGCGCCAGCAGCCAAGAGGGGACAAGGGACAATGAGCAGTTCTTC. This sequence encodes CASSQEGTRDNEQFF.

This chain joins TRBV20-1 and TRBJ1-4; D ambiguous. V was trimmed by 1 base and J by 5 bases, leaving 11 bases between them. Germline V gene sequence: CDR1 DFQATT, CDR2 SNEGSKA (reference sequence). CDR3 length: 14 amino acids. CDR3 sequence reads: CSARVGIRNEKLFF. The CDR3 region has the DNA TGCAGTGCTAGAGTAGGGATTAGGAATGAAAAACTGTTTTTT.

This clonotype was detected a few times. The rearrangement uses TRBV24-1 and TRBJ2-2; perhaps TRBD1 as D (5 bases). This CDR3 has 13 amino acids. Germline CDR1 is KGHDR and CDR2 is SFDVKD. Deletions cut 6 bases from V and 3 bases from J, with 7 bases between. The CDR3 DNA sequence: TGTGCCACCAGTACGACAGACACCGGGGAGCTGTTTTTT. This gives the protein CATSTTDTGELFF.

This clonotype was counted many times. The chain has TRBV9 and TRBJ2-1; D is ambiguous. V dropped 4 bases and J dropped 4 bases, with 12 bases sitting between them. The CDR3 sequence is 14 residues long. CDR1 SGDLS and CDR2 YYNGEE come from the germline V gene. The CDR3 is CASSLDVRYNEQFF. The DNA for the CDR3 is TGTGCCAGCAGCTTGGACGTGAGATACAATGAGCAGTTCTTC.

The chain couples TRBV13 to TRBJ1-1; weak D call: TRBD1 (6 bases). CDR3 length: 14 amino acids. Germline values: CDR1 PRHDT, CDR2 FYEKMQ (reference sequence). Trimming pared 5 bases from V and 6 bases from J, leaving 16 bases between. CDR3 amino acids: CASSPRGLIAEAFF. Written as DNA, the CDR3 is TGTGCCAGCAGCCCCAGGGGTCTCATCGCTGAAGCTTTCTTT.

The chain couples TRBV25-1 to TRBJ2-1, with D possibly being TRBD1 (6 bases). V was trimmed by 7 bases and J by 4 bases, leaving 11 bases between them. Germline CDR1 MGHDK, CDR2 SYGVNS. The CDR3 is 13 amino acids. The CDR3 nucleotides are TGTGCCAGCATGCCGGACAGATACAATGAGCAGTTCTTC. Its protein is CASMPDRYNEQFF.

This clonotype was seen ten or more times. The V and J genes are TRBV7-2 and TRBJ2-3; 7 positions match TRBD2. Losses at the gene ends were 0 bases for V and 6 bases for J; bases not matched to a gene: 9. CDR1 SGHTA and CDR2 FQGNSA come from the germline V gene. CDR3 size: 16 residues. The CDR3 region is CASSLALGAGRDTQYF. DNA for the CDR3: TGTGCCAGCAGCTTAGCGCTAGGAGCGGGAAGGGATACGCAGTATTTT.

This clonotype was counted a few times. The chain couples TRBV2 to TRBJ2-1; TRBD2 agrees at 7 bases. Per germline, CDR1 SNHLY and CDR2 FYNNEI. The junction had 8 bases not matched to a gene; V was cut back by 5 bases and J by 7 bases. The CDR3 contains 14 residues. Written as DNA, the CDR3 is TGTGCCAGCAGTTTCGGGACTAAATCAAATGAGCAGTTCTTC. Protein sequence: CASSFGTKSNEQFF.

The gene calls are TRBV2 and TRBJ2-5; perhaps D is TRBD1 or TRBD2 (6 bases each). CDR1 is SNHLY, CDR2 FYNNEI, per germline. This CDR3 is built from 14 residues. Trimming cost V 1 base and J 4 bases, with 10 bases left between them. CDR3 nucleotide sequence: TGTGCCAGCAGTGAAGGGGGGGCTATAGAGACCCAGTACTTC. Amino acids: CASSEGGAIETQYF.

The rearrangement links TRBV4-2 to TRBJ2-2, with 7 bases that match TRBD1. CDR3 length: 16 amino acids. CDR1 LGHNA and CDR2 YNFKEQ come from the germline V gene. The ends lost 2 bases at V and 2 bases at J; junction bases unmatched: 5. The CDR3 protein is CASSQYTGANTGELFF. CDR3 nucleotide sequence: TGTGCCAGCAGCCAATATACAGGGGCAAACACCGGGGAGCTGTTTTTT.

The genes are TRBV20-1 and TRBJ1-2; 7 bases line up with TRBD1. V trimming: 5 bases; J trimming: 2 bases; junction bases outside the gene matches: 5. Germline assignment: CDR1 DFQATT and CDR2 SNEGSKA (reference sequence). CDR3 length: 13 amino acids. CDR3 protein: CSAGGTENYGYTF. As DNA, the CDR3 is TGCAGTGCTGGTGGGACAGAGAACTATGGCTACACCTTC.